Listed below are T cell receptor beta chains from one sample, sequenced in a study of human T cells and chemical hapten exposure. Using its own MiXCR run on the RACE reads, TCRdb lists one record per CDR3 protein. The table records tens of thousands of distinct CDR3 sequences, 8.5% of them present only once. Sequencing used whole blood, obtained in connection with sensitization to the hapten diphenylcyclopropenone (DPC). These receptors were collected from a woman aged 50 to 60 with alopecia areata. Some clones in this sample may be carry-over from other donors' samples. CDR3s include the opening cysteine and the closing phenylalanine or tryptophan. D genes are given only for firm matches. The size field is filled for only some rows; it gives once, few, many or a size class.

size: few
V: TRBV12-3/TRBV12-4
D: TRBD2
length: 14
J: TRBJ2-1
DNA: TGTGCCAGCAGCCCTAGCGGGAGATACAATGAGCAGTTCTTC
CDR3: CASSPSGRYNEQFF

size: many
V: TRBV11-2
D: .
length: 13
J: TRBJ2-1
DNA: TGTGCCAGCAGCTTTTCCGCCTACAATGAGCAGTTCTTC
CDR3: CASSFSAYNEQFF

size: few
V: TRBV7-6
D: TRBD1
length: 17
J: TRBJ1-4
DNA: TGTGCCAGCACCCCGCGTTACAGGGGGGACGCTAATGAAAAACTGTTTTTT
CDR3: CASTPRYRGDANEKLFF

size: few
V: TRBV18
D: .
length: 16
J: TRBJ2-1
DNA: TGTGCCAGCTCACCAGGTCCGGACCCCCGCGGCAATGAGCAGTTCTTC
CDR3: CASSPGPDPRGNEQFF

size: many
V: TRBV10-2
D: TRBD1
length: 14
J: TRBJ1-5
DNA: TGCGCCAGCAGTGGGGCAGGGGGCTCTCAGCCCCAGCATTTT
CDR3: CASSGAGGSQPQHF

size: many
V: TRBV24-1
D: .
length: 13
J: TRBJ2-2
DNA: TGTGCGATCCAGGCAGCGGAGACCGGGGAGCTGTTTTTT
CDR3: CAIQAAETGELFF

size: few
V: TRBV20-1
D: .
length: 14
J: TRBJ2-3
DNA: TGCAGTGCCCTCATTTCACCTGTAGCAGATACGCAGTATTTT
CDR3: CSALISPVADTQYF

size: few
V: TRBV3-1
D: TRBD2
length: 17
J: TRBJ2-1
DNA: TGTGCCAGCAGCCAAGATCGGCGGCTAGCGGAACACAATGAGCAGTTCTTC
CDR3: CASSQDRRLAEHNEQFF

size: many
V: TRBV5-5
D: .
length: 15
J: TRBJ1-1
DNA: TGTGCCAGCAGCTTAACTCTTACAGGGAACACTGAAGCTTTCTTT
CDR3: CASSLTLTGNTEAFF

size: .
V: TRBV5-1
D: .
length: 13
J: TRBJ2-3
DNA: TGCGCCAGCAGCGGAGGGGTGGCAGATACGCAGTATTTT
CDR3: CASSGGVADTQYF

size: .
V: TRBV28
D: .
length: 13
J: TRBJ2-3
DNA: TGTGCCAGCAGTACTGTACGCCCCGATACGCAGTATTTT
CDR3: CASSTVRPDTQYF

size: .
V: TRBV28
D: TRBD1
length: 15
J: TRBJ1-3
DNA: TGTGCCAGCAGTTTTCAGGGGGCGCTAGGAAACACCATATATTTT
CDR3: CASSFQGALGNTIYF

size: .
V: TRBV12-3/TRBV12-4
D: TRBD1
length: 14
J: TRBJ1-1
DNA: TGTGCCAGCAGCTACGGGACAGCTAACACTGAAGCTTTCTTT
CDR3: CASSYGTANTEAFF

size: few
V: TRBV5-5
D: .
length: 12
J: TRBJ2-7
DNA: TGTGCCAGCAGCTCCCTTTCTGACGTGGAGTACTTC
CDR3: CASSSLSDVEYF

size: few
V: TRBV29-1
D: .
length: 12
J: TRBJ2-5
DNA: TGCAGCGTCCTCAGTGCCCAAGAGACCCAGTACTTC
CDR3: CSVLSAQETQYF

size: many
V: TRBV29-1
D: .
length: 11
J: TRBJ1-2
DNA: TGCAGCGTTGACGAAAGAAGGGGCTACACCTTC
CDR3: CSVDERRGYTF

size: .
V: TRBV15
D: .
length: 15
J: TRBJ2-7
DNA: TGTGCCACCAGCAGAGATCGAGCAGACCTTAACAAGCAGTACTTC
CDR3: CATSRDRADLNKQYF

size: many
V: TRBV10-3
D: .
length: 13
J: TRBJ1-1
DNA: TGTGCCATCAGTGAGTCGGGGTACACTGAAGCTTTCTTT
CDR3: CAISESGYTEAFF

size: .
V: TRBV7-2
D: TRBD1
length: 15
J: TRBJ2-4
DNA: TGTGCCAGCAGGTCAACCGGGACAGGAAAAAACATTCAGTACTTC
CDR3: CASRSTGTGKNIQYF

size: many
V: TRBV28
D: TRBD2
length: 15
J: TRBJ2-4
DNA: TGTGCCAGCAGCCCCCGGCGGGGGGCCAAAAACATTCAGTACTTC
CDR3: CASSPRRGAKNIQYF

size: many
V: TRBV6-2/TRBV6-3
D: TRBD2
length: 14
J: TRBJ2-7
DNA: TGTGCCAGCAGCCCTAGCGGGACCACCTACGAGCAGTACTTC
CDR3: CASSPSGTTYEQYF

size: few
V: TRBV4-3
D: .
length: 15
J: TRBJ2-7
DNA: TGCGCCAGCAGCCAAGCACTCGGCTTTTCCTACGAGCAGTACTTC
CDR3: CASSQALGFSYEQYF

size: few
V: TRBV6-5
D: .
length: 13
J: TRBJ1-1
DNA: TGTGCCAGCAGTCACAGGGAAGAGACTGAAGCTTTCTTT
CDR3: CASSHREETEAFF

size: few
V: TRBV20-1
D: TRBD2
length: 13
J: TRBJ2-7
DNA: TGCAGTGCTCCGGGACTAGCACTCTACGAGCAGTACTTC
CDR3: CSAPGLALYEQYF

size: few
V: TRBV12-3/TRBV12-4
D: TRBD1
length: 16
J: TRBJ1-1
DNA: TGTGCCAGCAGTCAGGACAGGCCTAGTCTGGGCACTGAAGCTTTCTTT
CDR3: CASSQDRPSLGTEAFF

size: .
V: TRBV11-2
D: .
length: 13
J: TRBJ2-5
DNA: TGTGCCGGCAGCTCTGACCCATCGGGGACCCAGTACTTC
CDR3: CAGSSDPSGTQYF

size: few
V: TRBV3-1
D: .
length: 13
J: TRBJ2-7
DNA: TGTGCCAGCAGCCAAGGGGCCCCAGGGCAGCAGTACTTC
CDR3: CASSQGAPGQQYF

size: few
V: TRBV4-3
D: TRBD2
length: 17
J: TRBJ2-3
DNA: TGCGCCAGCAGCCAAGATCCCCTAGCGGGAGCCCCAGATACGCAGTATTTT
CDR3: CASSQDPLAGAPDTQYF

size: many
V: TRBV29-1
D: .
length: 14
J: TRBJ1-2
DNA: TGCAGCGTTGATGGTGGGGGAGCTAACTATGGCTACACCTTC
CDR3: CSVDGGGANYGYTF

size: many
V: TRBV4-3
D: .
length: 13
J: TRBJ1-2
DNA: TGCGCCAGCAGCCAAGATAGAGCTTATGGCTACACCTTC
CDR3: CASSQDRAYGYTF

size: few
V: TRBV14
D: .
length: 16
J: TRBJ2-7
DNA: TGTGCCAGCAGCCAAGGCGAAAGACCAGCTTTTTACGAGCAGTACTTC
CDR3: CASSQGERPAFYEQYF

size: .
V: TRBV18
D: .
length: 14
J: TRBJ2-7
DNA: TGTGCCAGCTCACCAATTGGCGTAGGTGGTGAGCAGTACTTC
CDR3: CASSPIGVGGEQYF

size: .
V: TRBV13
D: TRBD1
length: 15
J: TRBJ2-7
DNA: TGTGCCAGCAGCCGCGGAGGACAGGGGACCCACGAGCAGTACTTC
CDR3: CASSRGGQGTHEQYF

size: .
V: TRBV7-9
D: TRBD1
length: 12
J: TRBJ1-2
DNA: TGTGCCAGCAGCTTGAACAGGGGGAACTACACCTTC
CDR3: CASSLNRGNYTF

size: .
V: TRBV20-1
D: .
length: 13
J: TRBJ1-1
DNA: TGCAGTGCTAGAGGGTCTATGAACACTGAAGCTTTCTTT
CDR3: CSARGSMNTEAFF